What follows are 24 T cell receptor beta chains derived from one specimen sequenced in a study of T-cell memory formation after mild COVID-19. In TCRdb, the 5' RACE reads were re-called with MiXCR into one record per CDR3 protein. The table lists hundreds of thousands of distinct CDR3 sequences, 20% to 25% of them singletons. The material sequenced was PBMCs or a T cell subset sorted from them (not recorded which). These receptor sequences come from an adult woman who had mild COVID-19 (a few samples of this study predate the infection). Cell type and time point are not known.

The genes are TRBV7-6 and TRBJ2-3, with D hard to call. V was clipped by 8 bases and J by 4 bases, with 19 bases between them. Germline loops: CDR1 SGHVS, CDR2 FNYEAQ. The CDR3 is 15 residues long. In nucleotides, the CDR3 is TGTGCCAGCGGCCCAAGGGCTGGCTGGGCAGATACGCAGTATTTT. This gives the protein CASGPRAGWADTQYF.

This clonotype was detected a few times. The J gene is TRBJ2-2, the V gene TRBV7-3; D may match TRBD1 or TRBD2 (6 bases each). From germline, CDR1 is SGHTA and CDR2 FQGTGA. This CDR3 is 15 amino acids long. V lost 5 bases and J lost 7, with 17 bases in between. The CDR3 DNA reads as TGTGCCAGCAGCCCGTTGCCGGAGGGGGTCGGGGAGCTGTTTTTT. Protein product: CASSPLPEGVGELFF.

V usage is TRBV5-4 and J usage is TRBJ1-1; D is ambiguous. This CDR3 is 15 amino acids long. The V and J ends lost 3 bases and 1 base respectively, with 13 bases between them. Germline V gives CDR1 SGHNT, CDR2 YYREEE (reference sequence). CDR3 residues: CASSSPRARNTEAFF. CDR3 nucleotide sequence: TGTGCCAGCAGCTCCCCAAGGGCGAGGAACACTGAAGCTTTCTTT.

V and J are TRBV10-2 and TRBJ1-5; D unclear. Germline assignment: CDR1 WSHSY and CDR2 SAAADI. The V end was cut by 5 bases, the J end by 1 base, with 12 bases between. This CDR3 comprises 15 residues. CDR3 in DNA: TGCGCCAGCAGTAACAGAGCCCAGAGCAATCAGCCCCAGCATTTT. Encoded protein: CASSNRAQSNQPQHF.

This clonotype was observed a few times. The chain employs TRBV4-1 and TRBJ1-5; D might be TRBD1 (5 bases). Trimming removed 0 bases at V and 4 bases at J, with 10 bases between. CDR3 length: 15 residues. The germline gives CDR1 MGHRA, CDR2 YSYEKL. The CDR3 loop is CASSQDRQGNQPQHF. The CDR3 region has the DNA TGCGCCAGCAGCCAAGATAGGCAGGGAAATCAGCCCCAGCATTTT.

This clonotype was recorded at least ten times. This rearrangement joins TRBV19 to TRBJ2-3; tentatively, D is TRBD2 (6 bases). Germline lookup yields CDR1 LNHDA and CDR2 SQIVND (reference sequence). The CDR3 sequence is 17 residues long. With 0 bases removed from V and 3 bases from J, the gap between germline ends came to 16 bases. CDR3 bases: TGTGCCAGTAGTATAGACCCCTCAGCGGGCGGGACAGATACGCAGTATTTT. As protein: CASSIDPSAGGTDTQYF.

CDR3 DNA: TGTGCCACTCGCCCCCTAGGAGGCGCCGGGGAGCTGTTTTTT. This translates into CATRPLGGAGELFF. The J gene is TRBJ2-2, the V gene TRBV7-3, with D perhaps TRBD2 (5 bases). The V and J ends lost 10 bases and 6 bases respectively, with 18 bases between them. Germline-derived CDR1 and CDR2 are SGHTA and FQGTGA. The CDR3 is 14 residues long.

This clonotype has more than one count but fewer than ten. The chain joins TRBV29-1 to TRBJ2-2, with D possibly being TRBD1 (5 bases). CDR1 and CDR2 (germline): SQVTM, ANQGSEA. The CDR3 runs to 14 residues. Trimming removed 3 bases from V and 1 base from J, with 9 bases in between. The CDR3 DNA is TGCAGCGTTGACGCGCAGGGGAACACCGGGGAGCTGTTTTTT. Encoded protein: CSVDAQGNTGELFF.

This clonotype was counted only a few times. As DNA, the CDR3 is TGTGCCAGCTCACGTCAATCACAGGGAGGGGAATTTGAAGCTTTCTTT. This encodes CASSRQSQGGEFEAFF. The V gene is TRBV18, the J gene TRBJ1-1; D is perhaps TRBD1 (6 bases). The CDR3 sequence is 16 residues long. Trimming pared 4 bases from V and 7 bases from J, leaving 22 bases between. Germline CDR1 is KGHSH and CDR2 is LQKENI. Full variable domain (remainder filled in from reference TRBV18 and TRBJ1-1): NAGVMQNPRHLVRRRGQEARLRCSPMKGHSHVYWYRQLPEEGLKFMVYLQKENIIDESGMPKERFSAEFPKEGPSILRIQQVVRGDSAAYFCASSRQSQGGEFEAFFGQGTRLTVV.

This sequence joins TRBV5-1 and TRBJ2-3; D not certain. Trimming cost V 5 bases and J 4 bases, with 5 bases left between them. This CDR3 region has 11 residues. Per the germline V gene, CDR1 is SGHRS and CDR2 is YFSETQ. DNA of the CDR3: TGCGCCAGCAGAACTGCAGATACGCAGTATTTT. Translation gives CASRTADTQYF.

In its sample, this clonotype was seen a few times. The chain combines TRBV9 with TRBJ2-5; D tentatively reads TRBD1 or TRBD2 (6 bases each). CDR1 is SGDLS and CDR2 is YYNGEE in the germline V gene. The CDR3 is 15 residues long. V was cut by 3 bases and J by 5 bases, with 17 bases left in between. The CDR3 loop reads CASSARGSRGETQYF. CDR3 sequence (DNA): TGTGCCAGCAGCGCACGGGGGTCTAGGGGGGAGACCCAGTACTTC.

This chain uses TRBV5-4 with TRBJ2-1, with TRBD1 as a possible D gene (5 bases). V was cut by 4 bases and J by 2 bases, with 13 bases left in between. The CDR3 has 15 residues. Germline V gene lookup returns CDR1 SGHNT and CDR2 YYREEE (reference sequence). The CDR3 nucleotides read TGTGCCAGCAGCGAAAGCAGGGCGCCCTACAATGAGCAGTTCTTC. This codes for CASSESRAPYNEQFF.

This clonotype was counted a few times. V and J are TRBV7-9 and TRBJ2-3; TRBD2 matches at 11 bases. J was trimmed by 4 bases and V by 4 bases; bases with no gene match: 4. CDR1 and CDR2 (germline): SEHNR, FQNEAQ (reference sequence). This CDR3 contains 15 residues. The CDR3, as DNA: TGTGCCAGCAGCTCACTAGCGGGAGACCCAGATACGCAGTATTTT. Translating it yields CASSSLAGDPDTQYF.

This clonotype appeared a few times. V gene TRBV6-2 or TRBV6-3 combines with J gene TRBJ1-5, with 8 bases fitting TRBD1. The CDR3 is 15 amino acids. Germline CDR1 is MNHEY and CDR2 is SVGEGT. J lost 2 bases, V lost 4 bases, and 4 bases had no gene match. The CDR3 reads CASSFQTGGNQPQHF. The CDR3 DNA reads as TGTGCCAGCAGTTTCCAGACAGGGGGCAATCAGCCCCAGCATTTT.

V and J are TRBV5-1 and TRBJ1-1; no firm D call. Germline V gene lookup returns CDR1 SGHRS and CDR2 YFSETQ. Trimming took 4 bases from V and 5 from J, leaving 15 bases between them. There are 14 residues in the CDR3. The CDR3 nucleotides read TGCGCCAGCAGCGCAAACAGAAGGGATACTGAAGCTTTCTTT. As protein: CASSANRRDTEAFF.

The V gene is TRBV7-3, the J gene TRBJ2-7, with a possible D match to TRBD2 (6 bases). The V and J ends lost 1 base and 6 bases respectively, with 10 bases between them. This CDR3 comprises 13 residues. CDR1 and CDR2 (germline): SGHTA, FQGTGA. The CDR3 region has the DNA TGTGCCAGCAGCTTAATGGAGGGCCGCGAGCAGTACTTC. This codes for CASSLMEGREQYF.

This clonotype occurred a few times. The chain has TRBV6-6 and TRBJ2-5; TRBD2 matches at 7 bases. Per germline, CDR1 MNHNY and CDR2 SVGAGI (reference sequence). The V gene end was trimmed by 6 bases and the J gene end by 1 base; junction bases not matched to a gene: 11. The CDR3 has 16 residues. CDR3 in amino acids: CASRAGSGATQETQYF. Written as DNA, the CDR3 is TGTGCCAGCAGGGCGGGGAGCGGGGCAACCCAAGAGACCCAGTACTTC.

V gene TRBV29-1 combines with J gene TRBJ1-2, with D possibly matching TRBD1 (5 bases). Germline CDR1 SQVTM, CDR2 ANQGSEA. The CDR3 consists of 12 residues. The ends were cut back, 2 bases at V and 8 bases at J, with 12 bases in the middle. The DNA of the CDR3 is TGCAGCGTTGAAAGTCTAGGGGACGGCTACACCTTC. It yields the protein CSVESLGDGYTF.

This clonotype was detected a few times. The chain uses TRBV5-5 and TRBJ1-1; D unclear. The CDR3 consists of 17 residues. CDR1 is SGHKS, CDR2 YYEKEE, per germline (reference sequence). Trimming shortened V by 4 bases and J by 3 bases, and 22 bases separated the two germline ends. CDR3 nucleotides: TGTGCCAGCAGCCGCCTCGACGGACTTTTTCCATACACTGAAGCTTTCTTT. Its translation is CASSRLDGLFPYTEAFF.

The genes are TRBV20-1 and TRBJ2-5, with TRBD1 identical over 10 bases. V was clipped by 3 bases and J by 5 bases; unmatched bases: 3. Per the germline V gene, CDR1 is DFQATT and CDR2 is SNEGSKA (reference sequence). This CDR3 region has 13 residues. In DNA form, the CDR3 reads TGCAGTGCTAGGGGACAGGGGCCCGAGACCCAGTACTTC. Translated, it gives CSARGQGPETQYF.

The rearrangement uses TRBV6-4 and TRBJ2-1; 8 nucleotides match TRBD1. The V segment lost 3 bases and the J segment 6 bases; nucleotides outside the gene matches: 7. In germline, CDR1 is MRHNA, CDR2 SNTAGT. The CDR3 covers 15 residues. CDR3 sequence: CASSEKTGASNEQFF. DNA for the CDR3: TGTGCCAGCAGTGAGAAGACAGGGGCGAGCAATGAGCAGTTCTTC.

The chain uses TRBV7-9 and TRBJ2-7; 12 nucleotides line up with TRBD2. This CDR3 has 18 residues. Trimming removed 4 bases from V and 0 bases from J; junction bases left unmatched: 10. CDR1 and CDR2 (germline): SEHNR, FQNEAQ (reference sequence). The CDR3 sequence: CASSSPTSGGQSSYEQYF. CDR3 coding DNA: TGTGCCAGCAGCTCACCGACTAGCGGGGGCCAGAGCTCCTACGAGCAGTACTTC.

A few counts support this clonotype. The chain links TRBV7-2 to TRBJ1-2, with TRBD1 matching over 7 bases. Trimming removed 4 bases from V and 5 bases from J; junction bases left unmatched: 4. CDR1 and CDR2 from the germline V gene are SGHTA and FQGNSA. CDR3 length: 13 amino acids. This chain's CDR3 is CASSYPGGYGYTF. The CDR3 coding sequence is TGTGCCAGCAGCTACCCAGGGGGTTATGGCTACACCTTC.

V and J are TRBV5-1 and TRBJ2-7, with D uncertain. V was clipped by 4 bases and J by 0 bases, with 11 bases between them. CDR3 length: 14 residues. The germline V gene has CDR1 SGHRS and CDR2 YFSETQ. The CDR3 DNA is TGCGCCAGCAGCAATGCCGGGTCCTCCTACGAGCAGTACTTC. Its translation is CASSNAGSSYEQYF.